This T cell receptor (beta chain) was observed in a study of early T cells in non-severe SARS-CoV-2 infection. Overall study: Bulk RNA isolated from unsorted whole blood underwent sequencing; chains were not paired.

Germline CDR1 is MNHEY and CDR2 is SVGAGI. The V end was cut by 0 bases, the J end by 4 bases, with 10 bases between. The CDR3 sequence is 14 residues long. MiXCR, applied by TCRdb to the 5' RACE reads, yields one record per CDR3 protein. The sample has 65,000 to 95,000 distinct CDR3 sequences, roughly a sixth seen once. The source of this sequence is an adult who was a healthcare worker with PCR-confirmed SARS-CoV-2 infection or an uninfected control (not recorded which). Sample: whole blood. The J gene is TRBJ2-7, the V gene TRBV6-5; D is perhaps TRBD2 (5 bases). In nucleotides, the CDR3 is TGTGCCAGCAGTTACTCGAGGGTGAGGTACGAGCAGTACTTC. The encoded protein is CASSYSRVRYEQYF.